Below are 6 T cell receptor beta chains sequenced from a single sample in a study of shared clonotypes between healthy human individuals. CD8 cells regarded as naive lacked CD45RO, were positively chosen for CCR7, and omitted terminally differentiated effector memory CD45RA+ cells. The table came from immunoSEQ multiplex PCR; TCRdb's copy has only in-frame clones and leaves some out. The sample shows about 2.1 million clones, 85% to 95% of them seen only once. The sequenced material came from naive CD8+ T cells from PBMCs. These receptors originate from a man aged 18-30 years in good health. Some clones in this sample may be carry-over from other donors' samples.

A single count supports this clone. CDR3 amino acids: CSVVGIPRGGYTF. The CDR3 coding sequence is TGCAGCGTTGTCGGGATCCCTAGGGGTGGCTACACCTTC. The chain uses TRBV29-1 and TRBJ1-2; possible D gene TRBD1, 5 bases. Germline lookup yields CDR1 SQVTM and CDR2 ANQGSEA. Trimming shortened V by 4 bases and J by 7 bases, and 16 bases separated the two germline ends. The CDR3 length is 13 residues.

This chain links TRBV10-2 with TRBJ2-7, with TRBD1 matching 7 bases. CDR3 length equals 14 residues. CDR1 is WSHSY, CDR2 SAAADI, per germline. The J segment lost 4 bases and the V segment lost 2 bases, leaving 5 bases of the junction unmatched. The CDR3 loop reads CASSEVKGAYEQYF. The CDR3 bases are TGCGCCAGCAGTGAGGTAAAGGGGGCGTACGAGCAGTACTTC.

The chain joins TRBV7-2 to TRBJ1-2, with D possibly matching TRBD1 (5 bases). Germline V gene sequence: CDR1 SGHTA, CDR2 FQGNSA. This CDR3 region has 14 residues. Trimming stripped 5 bases from V and 8 bases from J, with 18 bases between. The CDR3 coding sequence is TGTGCCAGCAGCGAATCCCGGGACGGACCAGGCTACACCTTC. Its translation: CASSESRDGPGYTF. Based on the CDR3 plus reference TRBV7-2 and TRBJ1-2, the full variable domain is GAGVSQSPSNKVTEKGKDVELRCDPISGHTALYWYRQSLGQGLEFLIYFQGNSAPDKSGLPSDRFSAERTGGSVSTLTIQRTQQEDSAVYLCASSESRDGPGYTFGSGTRLTVV.

J is TRBJ1-1 and V is TRBV6-5; D unresolved. The CDR3 is made up of 16 amino acids. V was cut by 4 bases and J by 1 base, with 16 bases left in between. Germline V gene lookup returns CDR1 MNHEY and CDR2 SVGAGI. This CDR3 reads CASSFRTLLTNTEAFF. CDR3 nucleotides: TGTGCCAGCAGTTTCCGGACGCTGCTAACGAACACTGAAGCTTTCTTT.

The CDR3 loop reads CASSEALWREGAGELFF. The CDR3 DNA sequence: TGTGCCAGCAGTGAAGCGCTGTGGCGGGAGGGCGCCGGGGAGCTGTTTTTT. V usage is TRBV2 and J usage is TRBJ2-2; 9 bases fit TRBD2. Germline CDR1 SNHLY, CDR2 FYNNEI. V lost 0 bases and J lost 6; bases outside the gene matches: 8. The CDR3 runs 17 residues.

To note about this clone: Other nucleotide sequences from this sample produce the same CDR3. The CDR3 reads CASSLVWGRPDTQYF. CDR3 nucleotides: TGCGCCAGCAGCTTGGTGTGGGGGCGCCCAGATACGCAGTATTTT. The chain is built from TRBV5-1 and TRBJ2-3; maybe TRBD1 (6 bases). The germline V gene encodes CDR1 SGHRS and CDR2 YFSETQ. CDR3 length: 15 amino acids. Trimming shortened V by 0 bases and J by 4 bases, and 12 bases separated the two germline ends.